The sequence of this TCR beta chain was determined in a study of T cells in Graves' hyperthyroidism and ophthalmopathy. Study information: Peripheral blood was collected at initial diagnosis, before any treatment.

The CDR3 runs 14 residues. V shed 7 bases and J 6 bases; nucleotides not matched to a gene: 6. CDR1 MGHDK and CDR2 SYGVNS come from the germline V gene. This clonotype was seen a few times. Stable Graves' hyperthyroidism meant no ophthalmopathy progression within 18 months. Each patient was aged 18 to 65 and had newly diagnosed hyperthyroidism of under 2 months' duration. Diagnoses rested on clinical symptoms, serum thyroxine and TRAb, thyroid ultrasound and orbital computed tomography. From RNA transcripts, TCR beta CDR3 regions were amplified. First-round RT-PCR targeting the TCR CDR3 was performed with the HTBI primer set. TCRdb re-called the multiplex PCR reads through MiXCR, storing one row per CDR3 protein. The sample carries a few hundred thousand distinct CDR3 sequences, about 15% recorded once.

The chain couples TRBV25-1 to TRBJ2-1; 10 bases map to TRBD2. The specimen sequenced was blood. The receptor comes from a woman in her twenties or thirties with Graves' hyperthyroidism. The DNA of the CDR3 is TGTGCCAGCACCCTAGCGGGAGTGGGCAATGAGCAGTTCTTC. Its translation is CASTLAGVGNEQFF.